The source of this TCR beta chain is a study of cytomegalovirus exposure and HLA in healthy donors. The CDR3 consists of 17 residues. Trimming stripped 0 bases from V and 0 bases from J, with 16 bases between. CDR1 is GTSNPN and CDR2 is SVGIG in the germline V gene (reference sequence). 13 Jbeta primers and 60 Vbeta primers were used for the PCR. Data came from immunoSEQ multiplex PCR; TCRdb stores just in-frame clones and leaves some out. Recorded for this sample: some 130,000 clones. This clonotype was sampled from a man aged 18 to 29 in good health and CMV-seronegative. This chain links TRBV30 with TRBJ2-3; possible D gene TRBD1, 6 bases. Sequencing was done on a sample of PBMCs. CDR3 DNA sequence: TGTGCCTGGAGTGTACCCCCGGACAGTCCAAGCACAGATACGCAGTATTTT. This codes for CAWSVPPDSPSTDTQYF.